This is a list of T cell receptor beta chains from one sample in a study of shared clonotypes between healthy human individuals. Some clones are missing from TCRdb's copy, which holds only in-frame ones; the method was immunoSEQ multiplex PCR. The profile shows about 1.5 million clones, roughly 96% of them singletons. Input material: naive CD4+ T cells sorted from blood. These receptor sequences come from a young man in good health. CDR3s include the opening cysteine and the closing phenylalanine or tryptophan. The D gene is left open where the match is weak. Clone sizes are given selectively: once, few, many, or a class where the clone is expanded.

cdr3_nt: TGCAGTGCCGCCCCTGGAAACACCATATATTTT; cdr3_aa: CSAAPGNTIYF; v_call: TRBV20-1; clone_size: -; d_call: -; j_call: TRBJ1-3
cdr3_nt: TGTGCCAGCAGCTCTAGGAGCCAAGAGTCATCTGAGCAGTTCTTC; cdr3_aa: CASSSRSQESSEQFF; v_call: TRBV7-6; clone_size: -; d_call: -; j_call: TRBJ2-1
cdr3_nt: TGTGCCAGCTCACCACTCGTCGTTAGGGACGGATTCTACGAGCAGTACTTC; cdr3_aa: CASSPLVVRDGFYEQYF; v_call: TRBV18; clone_size: -; d_call: -; j_call: TRBJ2-7
cdr3_nt: TGCGCCAGCAGTGAACTGGCAGATACGCAGTATTTT; cdr3_aa: CASSELADTQYF; v_call: TRBV10-2; clone_size: few; d_call: -; j_call: TRBJ2-3
cdr3_nt: TGTGCCAGCAGCCTGCCGGGACTAGCGGGAGTTGAGCAGTTCTTC; cdr3_aa: CASSLPGLAGVEQFF; v_call: TRBV4-1; clone_size: once; d_call: TRBD2; j_call: TRBJ2-1
cdr3_nt: TGTGCCTGGAGTGTACCCTCCACGGACGAGCAGTACTTC; cdr3_aa: CAWSVPSTDEQYF; v_call: TRBV30; clone_size: -; d_call: -; j_call: TRBJ2-7
cdr3_nt: TGTGCCAGCAGCTTGATCCCGGGTCTCCCTGGAAACACCATATATTTT; cdr3_aa: CASSLIPGLPGNTIYF; v_call: TRBV5-5; clone_size: -; d_call: -; j_call: TRBJ1-3
cdr3_nt: TGTGCCAGCAGTCTACGGGACAGAACTAATGAAAAACTGTTTTTT; cdr3_aa: CASSLRDRTNEKLFF; v_call: TRBV27; clone_size: -; d_call: TRBD1; j_call: TRBJ1-4
cdr3_nt: TGTGCCAGCAGGATCGGGACAGAGTGGAGTAACACCATATATTTT; cdr3_aa: CASRIGTEWSNTIYF; v_call: TRBV6-5; clone_size: -; d_call: TRBD1; j_call: TRBJ1-3
cdr3_nt: TGTGCCAGCAGTTTCGGGATCAATATCCACTCCTACGAGCAGTACTTC; cdr3_aa: CASSFGINIHSYEQYF; v_call: TRBV27; clone_size: -; d_call: -; j_call: TRBJ2-7
cdr3_nt: TGCGCCAGCAGCCAGGACAGGGGTAACGGGGAGCTGTTTTTT; cdr3_aa: CASSQDRGNGELFF; v_call: TRBV5-1; clone_size: -; d_call: TRBD1; j_call: TRBJ2-2
cdr3_nt: TGTGCCAGCAGCTTCCCCGATCCCCGGTACTACAATGAGCAGTTCTTC; cdr3_aa: CASSFPDPRYYNEQFF; v_call: TRBV7-9; clone_size: -; d_call: -; j_call: TRBJ2-1
cdr3_nt: TGTGCCAGCAGTGAAGCCAGGGGGAATCAGCCCCAGCATTTT; cdr3_aa: CASSEARGNQPQHF; v_call: TRBV2; clone_size: -; d_call: TRBD1; j_call: TRBJ1-5
cdr3_nt: TGTGCCAGCAGCTCCGGGACTAGCACAGATACGCAGTATTTT; cdr3_aa: CASSSGTSTDTQYF; v_call: TRBV11-3; clone_size: -; d_call: -; j_call: TRBJ2-3
cdr3_nt: TGCAGAGTAGGACCCTGGGAGTTCTTC; cdr3_aa: CRVGPWEFF; v_call: TRBV20-1; clone_size: -; d_call: -; j_call: TRBJ2-1
cdr3_nt: TGTGCCAGCAGCGGGACTAGCGGGTCAAGTAGTACAGATACGCAGTATTTT; cdr3_aa: CASSGTSGSSSTDTQYF; v_call: TRBV2; clone_size: -; d_call: TRBD2; j_call: TRBJ2-3
cdr3_nt: TGTGCCAGCAGCGCTGAAGGACTGAACTACAATGAGCAGTTCTTC; cdr3_aa: CASSAEGLNYNEQFF; v_call: TRBV9; clone_size: -; d_call: -; j_call: TRBJ2-1
cdr3_nt: TGTGCCAGCAGCTCCTCCCCCAACTACCAAGAGACCCAGTACTTC; cdr3_aa: CASSSSPNYQETQYF; v_call: TRBV9; clone_size: -; d_call: -; j_call: TRBJ2-5
cdr3_nt: TGCGCCAGCAGCGTCACCGGGAGGCGGCGCACCGGGGAGCTGTTTTTT; cdr3_aa: CASSVTGRRRTGELFF; v_call: TRBV5-1; clone_size: -; d_call: TRBD2; j_call: TRBJ2-2
cdr3_nt: TGTGCCATCAGTTACGGCAGCAATCAGCCCCAGCATTTT; cdr3_aa: CAISYGSNQPQHF; v_call: TRBV10-3; clone_size: -; d_call: -; j_call: TRBJ1-5
cdr3_nt: TGTGCCAGCAGCTTTGGGACAGGGGACACAGATACGCAGTATTTT; cdr3_aa: CASSFGTGDTDTQYF; v_call: TRBV7-9; clone_size: -; d_call: TRBD1; j_call: TRBJ2-3
cdr3_nt: TGTGCCAGCGGACGGGGCCCCAGGGTAGGAGAGACCCAGTACTTC; cdr3_aa: CASGRGPRVGETQYF; v_call: TRBV13; clone_size: -; d_call: -; j_call: TRBJ2-5
cdr3_nt: TGTGCCAGCAGCTTAGGTGGGGAAATGCTTTTCTTT; cdr3_aa: CASSLGGEMLFF; v_call: TRBV7-8; clone_size: -; d_call: -; j_call: TRBJ1-1
cdr3_nt: TGTGCCAGCAGCTTTCCCGAGCGGGGGTTCTACGAGCAGTACTTC; cdr3_aa: CASSFPERGFYEQYF; v_call: TRBV5-8; clone_size: -; d_call: TRBD2; j_call: TRBJ2-7
cdr3_nt: TGTGCCTGGAGCCTAGGGGGCAATGAGCAGTTCTTC; cdr3_aa: CAWSLGGNEQFF; v_call: TRBV30; clone_size: -; d_call: -; j_call: TRBJ2-1
cdr3_nt: TGTGCCAGCAGCGCATTACAGGGTGGCGGGGAGCTGTTTTTT; cdr3_aa: CASSALQGGGELFF; v_call: TRBV9; clone_size: once; d_call: -; j_call: TRBJ2-2
cdr3_nt: TGTGCCAGCAGTTTCACTGACAGAACAAAAGTCATGAACACTGAAGCTTTCTTT; cdr3_aa: CASSFTDRTKVMNTEAFF; v_call: TRBV28; clone_size: -; d_call: -; j_call: TRBJ1-1
cdr3_nt: TGTGCCAGTAGTACCTACCTAAGGACATCACAAGGGAATGGCTACACCTTC; cdr3_aa: CASSTYLRTSQGNGYTF; v_call: TRBV19; clone_size: -; d_call: -; j_call: TRBJ1-2
cdr3_nt: TGTGCCAGCAGCTTCGAAGCGGCTTTATACAATGAGCAGTTCTTC; cdr3_aa: CASSFEAALYNEQFF; v_call: TRBV5-4; clone_size: -; d_call: -; j_call: TRBJ2-1
cdr3_nt: TGTGCCAGCAGCTCTTGCGGGGGGAATTTCTCTGGAAACACCATATATTTT; cdr3_aa: CASSSCGGNFSGNTIYF; v_call: TRBV7-3; clone_size: -; d_call: -; j_call: TRBJ1-3
cdr3_nt: TGCAGCGTTGAACCCGGACGGGGCTATGGCTACACCTTC; cdr3_aa: CSVEPGRGYGYTF; v_call: TRBV29-1; clone_size: -; d_call: -; j_call: TRBJ1-2
cdr3_nt: TGTGCCAGCAGTGAGGGGCCAAACGCCCAGCATTTT; cdr3_aa: CASSEGPNAQHF; v_call: TRBV28; clone_size: once; d_call: -; j_call: TRBJ1-5
cdr3_nt: TGTGCCAGCAGCCAAGATCACGGGAAAAAACTGTTTTTT; cdr3_aa: CASSQDHGKKLFF; v_call: TRBV4-2; clone_size: -; d_call: -; j_call: TRBJ1-4
cdr3_nt: TGTGCCAGCAGCTTAGAAGGACAGGGGTTTTACGAGCAGTACTTC; cdr3_aa: CASSLEGQGFYEQYF; v_call: TRBV7-9; clone_size: -; d_call: TRBD1; j_call: TRBJ2-7
cdr3_nt: TGTGCCAGCAGCTTATCCCCCTCTTCTAAGAGCCAAGAGACCCAGTACTTC; cdr3_aa: CASSLSPSSKSQETQYF; v_call: TRBV7-6; clone_size: -; d_call: -; j_call: TRBJ2-5
cdr3_nt: TGTGCCAGCAGCCCAATACATGCTGGGGATGGGATACAGTACTTC; cdr3_aa: CASSPIHAGDGIQYF; v_call: TRBV9; clone_size: -; d_call: -; j_call: TRBJ2-5
cdr3_nt: TGTGCCAGCAGTTTGACGGCGGTCTCCTACGAGCAGTACTTC; cdr3_aa: CASSLTAVSYEQYF; v_call: TRBV28; clone_size: -; d_call: -; j_call: TRBJ2-7
cdr3_nt: TGTGCCAGCAGCGTAGCCGCGGACAGGGGCTACGAGCAGTACTTC; cdr3_aa: CASSVAADRGYEQYF; v_call: TRBV9; clone_size: -; d_call: TRBD1; j_call: TRBJ2-7
cdr3_nt: TGTGCCACCAGCCGTGATTACAATGAGCAGTTCTTC; cdr3_aa: CATSRDYNEQFF; v_call: TRBV15; clone_size: few; d_call: -; j_call: TRBJ2-1
cdr3_nt: TGTGCCAGCAGTCCCCGCGGGGGGTTAGGTGAAAAACTGTTTTTT; cdr3_aa: CASSPRGGLGEKLFF; v_call: TRBV6-5; clone_size: -; d_call: -; j_call: TRBJ1-4
cdr3_nt: TGTGCCAGCAGTCCGACAGGGTTTCAGCAGTACTTC; cdr3_aa: CASSPTGFQQYF; v_call: TRBV28; clone_size: -; d_call: TRBD1; j_call: TRBJ2-7
cdr3_nt: TGTGCCAGCAAACCAGCGGCAGACCGTTATGAGCAGTTCTTC; cdr3_aa: CASKPAADRYEQFF; v_call: TRBV6-1; clone_size: -; d_call: -; j_call: TRBJ2-1
cdr3_nt: TGTGCCAGCAGCCTCGGACTAGCGGGACCCTACGATACGCAGTATTTT; cdr3_aa: CASSLGLAGPYDTQYF; v_call: TRBV5-5; clone_size: -; d_call: TRBD2; j_call: TRBJ2-3
cdr3_nt: TGTGCCAGTAGGCCCGTTGACAGGATCAATCAGCCCCAGCATTTT; cdr3_aa: CASRPVDRINQPQHF; v_call: TRBV19; clone_size: -; d_call: -; j_call: TRBJ1-5
cdr3_nt: TGTGCCAGCAGCTTGGGGCCCCGTATGGGCGAGCAGTACTTC; cdr3_aa: CASSLGPRMGEQYF; v_call: TRBV5-6; clone_size: -; d_call: -; j_call: TRBJ2-7
cdr3_nt: TGTGCCAGCGGGACTAGCGGGAGGACCGTCTCCTACGAGCAGTACTTC; cdr3_aa: CASGTSGRTVSYEQYF; v_call: TRBV2; clone_size: -; d_call: TRBD2; j_call: TRBJ2-7
cdr3_nt: TGTGCCAGCAGGCACAGCCTTACTGGGGCCAACGTCCTGACTTTC; cdr3_aa: CASRHSLTGANVLTF; v_call: TRBV6-6; clone_size: -; d_call: -; j_call: TRBJ2-6
cdr3_nt: TGTGCCAGCACCAGGCGAAGGGAAAGTGGGGCGCCGCAGTATTTT; cdr3_aa: CASTRRRESGAPQYF; v_call: TRBV6-1; clone_size: -; d_call: -; j_call: TRBJ2-3
cdr3_nt: TGTGCCAGCAGTTGGGGGACAGGGCATACTGAAGCTTTCTTT; cdr3_aa: CASSWGTGHTEAFF; v_call: TRBV6-6; clone_size: -; d_call: TRBD1; j_call: TRBJ1-1
cdr3_nt: TGTGCCAGCAGTAGAGTCTGGGGCCCGGGACTAGCGGGAGATGGGTACGAGCAGTACTTC; cdr3_aa: CASSRVWGPGLAGDGYEQYF; v_call: TRBV28; clone_size: -; d_call: TRBD2; j_call: TRBJ2-7